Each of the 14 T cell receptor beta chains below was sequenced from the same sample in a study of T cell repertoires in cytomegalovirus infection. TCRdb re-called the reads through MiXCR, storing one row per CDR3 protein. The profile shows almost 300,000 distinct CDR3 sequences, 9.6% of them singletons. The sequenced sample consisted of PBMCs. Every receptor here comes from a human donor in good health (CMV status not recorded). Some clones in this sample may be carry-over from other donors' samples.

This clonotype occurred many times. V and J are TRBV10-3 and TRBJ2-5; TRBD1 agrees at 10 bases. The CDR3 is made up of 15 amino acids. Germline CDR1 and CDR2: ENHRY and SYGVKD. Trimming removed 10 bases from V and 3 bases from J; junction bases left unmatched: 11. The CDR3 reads CATRPGQGMEETQYF. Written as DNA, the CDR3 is TGTGCCACACGACCGGGACAGGGGATGGAAGAGACCCAGTACTTC.

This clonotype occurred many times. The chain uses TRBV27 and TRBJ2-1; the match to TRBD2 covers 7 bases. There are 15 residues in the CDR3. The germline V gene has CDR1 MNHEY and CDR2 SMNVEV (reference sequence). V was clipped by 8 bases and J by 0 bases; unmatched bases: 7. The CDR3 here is CASVGWGGSYNEQFF. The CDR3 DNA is TGTGCCAGCGTAGGGTGGGGGGGCTCCTACAATGAGCAGTTCTTC.

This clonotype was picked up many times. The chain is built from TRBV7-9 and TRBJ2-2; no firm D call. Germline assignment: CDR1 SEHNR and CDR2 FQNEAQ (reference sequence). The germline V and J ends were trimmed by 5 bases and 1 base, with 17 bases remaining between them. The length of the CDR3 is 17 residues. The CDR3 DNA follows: TGTGCCAGCAGCCTAGTACTCGGATTGTTGAACACCGGGGAGCTGTTTTTT. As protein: CASSLVLGLLNTGELFF.

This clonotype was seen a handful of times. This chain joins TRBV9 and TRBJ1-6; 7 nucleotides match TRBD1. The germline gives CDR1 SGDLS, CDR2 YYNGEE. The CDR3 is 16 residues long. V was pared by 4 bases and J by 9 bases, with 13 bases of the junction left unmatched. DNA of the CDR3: TGTGCCAGCAGCCCTCCCAACAGGGGAATCGGTTCACCCCTCCACTTT. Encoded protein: CASSPPNRGIGSPLHF.

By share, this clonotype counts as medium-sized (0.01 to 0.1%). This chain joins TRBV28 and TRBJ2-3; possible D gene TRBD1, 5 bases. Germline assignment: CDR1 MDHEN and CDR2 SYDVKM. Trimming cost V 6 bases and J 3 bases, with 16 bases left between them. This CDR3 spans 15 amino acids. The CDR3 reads CASSEMVGETDTQYF. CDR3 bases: TGTGCCAGCAGCGAAATGGTAGGGGAAACAGATACGCAGTATTTT.

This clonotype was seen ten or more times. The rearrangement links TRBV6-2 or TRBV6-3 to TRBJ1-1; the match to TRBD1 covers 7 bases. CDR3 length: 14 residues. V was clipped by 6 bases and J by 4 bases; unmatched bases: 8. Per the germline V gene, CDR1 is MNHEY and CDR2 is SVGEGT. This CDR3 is CASRPRDRFTEAFF. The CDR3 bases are TGTGCCAGCAGGCCCCGGGACAGATTCACTGAAGCTTTCTTT.

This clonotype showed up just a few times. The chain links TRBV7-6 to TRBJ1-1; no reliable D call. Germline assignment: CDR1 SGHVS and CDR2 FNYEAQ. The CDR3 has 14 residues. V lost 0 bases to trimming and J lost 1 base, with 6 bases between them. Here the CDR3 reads CASSLAVKNTEAFF. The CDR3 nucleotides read TGTGCCAGCAGCTTAGCGGTGAAGAACACTGAAGCTTTCTTT.

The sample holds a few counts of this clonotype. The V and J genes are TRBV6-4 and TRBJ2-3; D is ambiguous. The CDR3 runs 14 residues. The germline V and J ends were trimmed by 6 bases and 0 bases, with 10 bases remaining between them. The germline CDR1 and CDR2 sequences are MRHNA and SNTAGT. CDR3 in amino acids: CASSKTGSTDTQYF. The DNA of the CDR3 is TGTGCCAGCAGCAAAACGGGCAGCACAGATACGCAGTATTTT.

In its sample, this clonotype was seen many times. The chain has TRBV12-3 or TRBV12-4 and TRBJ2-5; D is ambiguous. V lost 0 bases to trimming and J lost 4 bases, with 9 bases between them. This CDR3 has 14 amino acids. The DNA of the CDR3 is TGTGCCAGCAGTTTAGCGGGATTTGGAGAGACCCAGTACTTC. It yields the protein CASSLAGFGETQYF.

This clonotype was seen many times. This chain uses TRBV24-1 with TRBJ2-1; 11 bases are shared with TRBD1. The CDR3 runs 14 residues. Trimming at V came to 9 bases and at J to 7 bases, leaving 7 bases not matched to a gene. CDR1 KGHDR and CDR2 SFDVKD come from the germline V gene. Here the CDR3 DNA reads TGTGCCACCGGAGGACAGGGGGCGCGGAATGAGCAGTTCTTC. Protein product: CATGGQGARNEQFF.

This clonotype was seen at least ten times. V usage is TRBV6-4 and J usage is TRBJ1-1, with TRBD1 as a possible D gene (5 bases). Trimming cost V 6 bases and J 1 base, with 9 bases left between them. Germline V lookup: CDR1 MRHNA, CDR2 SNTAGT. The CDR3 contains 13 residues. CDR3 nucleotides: TGTGCCAGCAGAAAACAGGAGAACACTGAAGCTTTCTTT. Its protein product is CASRKQENTEAFF.

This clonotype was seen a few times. CDR3 sequence (DNA): TGTGCCAGCAGTCGTCAACTTGGGGGTGAGACTGAAGCTTTCTTT. It codes for CASSRQLGGETEAFF. The chain joins TRBV6-5 to TRBJ1-1, with D maybe TRBD1 (5 bases). The V gene's germline CDR1 is MNHEY and CDR2 SVGAGI. Trimming took off 5 bases at V and 5 bases at J, with 18 bases between the two ends. This CDR3 is 15 amino acids long.

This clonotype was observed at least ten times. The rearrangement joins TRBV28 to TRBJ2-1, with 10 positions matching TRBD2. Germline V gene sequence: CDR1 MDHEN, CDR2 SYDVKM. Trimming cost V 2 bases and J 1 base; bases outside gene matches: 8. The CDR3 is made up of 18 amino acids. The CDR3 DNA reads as TGTGCCAGCAGTTTAGTGTCTAGCGGGGGCCGGTCCTACAATGAGCAGTTCTTC. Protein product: CASSLVSSGGRSYNEQFF.

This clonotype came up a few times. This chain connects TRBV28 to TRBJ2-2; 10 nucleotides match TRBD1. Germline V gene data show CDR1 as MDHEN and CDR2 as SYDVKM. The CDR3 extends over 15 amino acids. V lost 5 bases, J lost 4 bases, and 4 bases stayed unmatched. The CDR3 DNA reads TGTGCCAGCAGTAGACAGGGGGCGACCACCGGGGAGCTGTTTTTT. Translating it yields CASSRQGATTGELFF.